Given below is one T cell receptor (beta chain) in context. Its antigen is not identified. The data were taken from a study of T cell repertoires in cytomegalovirus infection. Study summary: It was recently identified HLA-C-restricted and well-studied HLA-B-restricted CMV epitopes that the study used. Matching HLA type, along with CMV infection, was indicated by public TCR beta signatures.

The CDR3 has 13 residues. CDR1 and CDR2 (germline): DFQATT, SNEGSKA (reference sequence). Trimming took 0 bases from V and 5 from J, leaving 10 bases between them. TCRdb re-analysed the reads in MiXCR, keeping a single row per CDR3 protein. The profile shows some 320,000 distinct CDR3 sequences, 25% to 30% of them singletons. Study-wide findings and caveats: CMV-specific TCR beta clonotypes restricted by HLA-C were the ones dominating the ex vivo response.

Source: cultured PBMCs, taken from culture after CMV antigen stimulation. The chain is built from TRBV20-1 and TRBJ1-2, with a tentative D call TRBD1 (5 bases). The origin of this receptor is a human donor in good health (CMV status not recorded). Some clones in this sample may be carry-over from other donors' samples. This CDR3 reads CSAREWDRYGYTF. The CDR3 nucleotides are TGCAGTGCTAGAGAGTGGGACCGATATGGCTACACCTTC.